The T cell receptor beta chain under discussion was sequenced for a study of early T cells in non-severe SARS-CoV-2 infection (dated by TCRdb to the early 2020s). Study-level background: TCR sequencing used bulk RNA from unsorted whole blood, so alpha and beta chains could not be paired. Summary of the overall study and its limitations: Matching against VDJdb was skewed toward anti-spike CD8 responses, likely underestimated virus-specific expansions, and missed private and CD4 specificities.

CDR1 and CDR2 are drawn from the germline V gene: ENHRY, SYGVKD. V lost 2 bases and J lost 2 bases, and the count of bases not matched to a germline gene is 6. The CDR3 numbers 16 residues from cysteine through phenylalanine. The DNA shown is the 48-base CDR3, in frame from base 1. Libraries were prepared through 5' RACE. Instrument on record: NextSeq 500. The TCR library protocol attached unique molecular identifiers to individual cDNA molecules to correct for sequencing error and PCR bias. Both TCR alpha and beta chains were sequenced, and tight co-correlation was observed between alpha and beta sequence abundances in each sample. The paper's data handling went like this. Decombinator V4 was used to annotate TCR sequences for V gene, J gene and CDR3. TCRs were defined as expanded if a significant change between any two time points was detected under a Poisson model with p below 0.0001. TCR abundances were normalised to the total number of TCRs sequenced per sample and expressed as counts per million. TRAV1-2 paired with TRAJ12, TRAJ20 or TRAJ33 defined MAIT TCRs, while TRAV10 paired with TRAJ18 defined iNKT TCRs. VDJdb, accessed on 1 November 2021, was searched for TCRs annotated for CMV, EBV and SARS-CoV-2, and TCRs annotated for more than one antigen were excluded. TCRdb applied fastp at Q25 and MiXCR to the public reads, then kept only in-frame beta chains. Every entry covers one CDR3 protein and lists the most common genes and DNA from its rows. TCRdb assigned the V and J calls; the authors' analysis was not used. A total of about 66,000 distinct CDR3 sequences appear in this sample, roughly 18% of them only once. The top ten hold 7.5% to 10% of the sample.

Set within a cohort of healthcare workers in London, UK, this nested case-control study involved weekly PCR testing of nasopharyngeal swabs along with blood sampling. Healthcare workers were recruited between 23 and 31 March 2020, during the week of the UK lockdown, and were followed weekly for up to about 15 weeks. In its sample, this clonotype was seen many times. Its antigen target is currently unknown. The input lacks base qualities; no much larger clone sits a single base away. Sequencing was performed on whole blood, taken at baseline. This sequence uses TRBV10-3 and TRBJ2-7, with 10 central nucleotides matching TRBD2. This receptor was taken from an adult who was a healthcare worker with PCR-confirmed SARS-CoV-2 infection or an uninfected control (not recorded which). The CDR3 reads CAISEVITSGTYEQYF. The DNA sequence is as follows: TGTGCCATCAGTGAGGTTATTACTAGCGGGACCTACGAGCAGTACTTC.